These T cell receptor beta chains were read from a single sample in a study of regulatory T cells in long-lasting Graves disease. Each CDR3 protein gets one entry after TCRdb re-called the multiplex PCR reads with MiXCR. Of around 250,000 distinct CDR3 sequences detected, around 16% appear once; the ten largest clones hold 22%. This specimen was peripheral blood mononuclear cells (PBMCs), taken at new diagnosis, from a patient treated with antithyroid drugs. The receptors stem from a female donor with Graves disease. Both conserved end residues are part of each CDR3. D genes are given only for firm matches. Clone sizes are given selectively: once, few, many, or a class where the clone is expanded.

J gene: TRBJ2-1
clone size: few
D gene: TRBD2
V gene: TRBV10-2
CDR3 length: 13
CDR3 DNA: TGCGCCAGCCGGGTAGCGGGAGTGAATGAGCAGTTCTTC
CDR3 protein: CASRVAGVNEQFF

J gene: TRBJ1-5
clone size: many
D gene: NA
V gene: TRBV7-9
CDR3 length: 14
CDR3 DNA: TGTGCCAGCAGCTCCCCAGACAGGCTCTCGCCCCAGCATTTT
CDR3 protein: CASSSPDRLSPQHF

J gene: TRBJ1-6
clone size: many
D gene: NA
V gene: TRBV6-1
CDR3 length: 15
CDR3 DNA: TGTGCCAGCACCAGAACGAGCCTTATAACTTCACCCCTCCACTTT
CDR3 protein: CASTRTSLITSPLHF

J gene: TRBJ2-7
clone size: NA
D gene: TRBD1
V gene: TRBV7-2
CDR3 length: 15
CDR3 DNA: TGTGCCAGCACCCCTCGACAGGGCTACTCCTACGAGCAGTACTTC
CDR3 protein: CASTPRQGYSYEQYF

J gene: TRBJ1-5
clone size: many
D gene: NA
V gene: TRBV19
CDR3 length: 15
CDR3 DNA: TGTGCCAGTAGTATGGACAGTTTTAGCAATCAGCCCCAGCATTTT
CDR3 protein: CASSMDSFSNQPQHF

J gene: TRBJ1-2
clone size: many
D gene: TRBD1
V gene: TRBV7-9
CDR3 length: 13
CDR3 DNA: TGTGCCAGCACCCCAGGGGGGGTACAGGGCTACACCTTC
CDR3 protein: CASTPGGVQGYTF

J gene: TRBJ2-5
clone size: NA
D gene: TRBD1
V gene: TRBV6-9
CDR3 length: 15
CDR3 DNA: TGTGCCAGCAGTTACCGAGTAGACAGGGTAGAGACCCAGTACTTC
CDR3 protein: CASSYRVDRVETQYF

J gene: TRBJ2-3
clone size: NA
D gene: TRBD1
V gene: TRBV2
CDR3 length: 15
CDR3 DNA: TGTGCCAGCAGCTACACAGGGGAACAGGCAGATACGCAGTATTTT
CDR3 protein: CASSYTGEQADTQYF

J gene: TRBJ1-6
clone size: many
D gene: TRBD1
V gene: TRBV6-2/TRBV6-3
CDR3 length: 14
CDR3 DNA: TGTGCCAGCAGTTCCCGGACAGGGGAATTCGCCCTCCACTTT
CDR3 protein: CASSSRTGEFALHF

J gene: TRBJ2-1
clone size: many
D gene: TRBD1
V gene: TRBV12-3/TRBV12-4
CDR3 length: 14
CDR3 DNA: TGTGCCAGCAGTAGACAGGGGGCCTACAATGAGCAGTTCTTC
CDR3 protein: CASSRQGAYNEQFF

J gene: TRBJ2-3
clone size: many
D gene: TRBD2
V gene: TRBV4-3
CDR3 length: 17
CDR3 DNA: TGCGCCAGCAGCTACGGCCAGCGGGAGGGCCTTACAGATACGCAGTATTTT
CDR3 protein: CASSYGQREGLTDTQYF

J gene: TRBJ1-6
clone size: many
D gene: TRBD1
V gene: TRBV28
CDR3 length: 15
CDR3 DNA: TGTGCCAGCGGTCCAGGGACAGGGTCTAGTTCACCCCTCCACTTT
CDR3 protein: CASGPGTGSSSPLHF

J gene: TRBJ1-2
clone size: NA
D gene: NA
V gene: TRBV6-1
CDR3 length: 13
CDR3 DNA: TGTGCCAGCCAGCATGTACCTAACTATGGCTACACCTTC
CDR3 protein: CASQHVPNYGYTF

J gene: TRBJ1-1
clone size: many
D gene: TRBD1
V gene: TRBV6-2/TRBV6-3
CDR3 length: 13
CDR3 DNA: TGTGCCACCTCAAGTCAGGGGGCCACTGAAGCTTTCTTT
CDR3 protein: CATSSQGATEAFF

J gene: TRBJ2-5
clone size: many
D gene: NA
V gene: TRBV15
CDR3 length: 14
CDR3 DNA: TGTGCCACCAGCAGAGAAGACCACCAAGAGACCCAGTACTTC
CDR3 protein: CATSREDHQETQYF

J gene: TRBJ1-6
clone size: NA
D gene: NA
V gene: TRBV4-3
CDR3 length: 16
CDR3 DNA: TGCGCCAGCAGCCAAGACCAGGGAGACCCTAATTCACCCCTCCACTTT
CDR3 protein: CASSQDQGDPNSPLHF

J gene: TRBJ2-1
clone size: NA
D gene: TRBD2
V gene: TRBV9
CDR3 length: 15
CDR3 DNA: TGTGCCAGCAGCGCTACTAGCGGGAGAGACAATGAGCAGTTCTTC
CDR3 protein: CASSATSGRDNEQFF

J gene: TRBJ1-1
clone size: NA
D gene: NA
V gene: TRBV10-2
CDR3 length: 13
CDR3 DNA: TGCGCCAGCAGTGGCGTAGGGGGCACTGAAGCTTTCTTT
CDR3 protein: CASSGVGGTEAFF

J gene: TRBJ1-3
clone size: many
D gene: NA
V gene: TRBV28
CDR3 length: 15
CDR3 DNA: TGTGCCAGCCCACCCCCAGGGGACTCTGGAAACACCATATATTTT
CDR3 protein: CASPPPGDSGNTIYF

J gene: TRBJ2-1
clone size: many
D gene: TRBD1
V gene: TRBV7-8
CDR3 length: 16
CDR3 DNA: TGTGCCAGCAGCTTATTTGGGACAGGGGAGGGAATCGGGCAGTTCTTC
CDR3 protein: CASSLFGTGEGIGQFF

J gene: TRBJ2-7
clone size: many
D gene: NA
V gene: TRBV12-3/TRBV12-4
CDR3 length: 12
CDR3 DNA: TGTGCCAGCAGTTTACTAGGTCTAGAGCAGTACTTC
CDR3 protein: CASSLLGLEQYF

J gene: TRBJ2-1
clone size: many
D gene: TRBD2
V gene: TRBV12-3/TRBV12-4
CDR3 length: 15
CDR3 DNA: TGTGCCAGCAGACGACTAGCGGGAGGGAACAATGAGCAGTTCTTC
CDR3 protein: CASRRLAGGNNEQFF

J gene: TRBJ2-1
clone size: many
D gene: NA
V gene: TRBV11-2
CDR3 length: 16
CDR3 DNA: TGTGCCAGCAGCTTAATGGCGGGCCAATTATACAATGAGCAGTTCTTC
CDR3 protein: CASSLMAGQLYNEQFF

J gene: TRBJ2-5
clone size: many
D gene: TRBD2
V gene: TRBV24-1
CDR3 length: 17
CDR3 DNA: TGTGCCACCAGTGATGCCAAAGCGGGAGGGCCCCAAGAGACCCAGTACTTC
CDR3 protein: CATSDAKAGGPQETQYF

J gene: TRBJ1-5
clone size: many
D gene: TRBD1
V gene: TRBV30
CDR3 length: 19
CDR3 DNA: TGTGCCTGGAGTGGCAGGGATGGGAGGTTTCAGGGGGTCCGTCAGCCCCAGCATTTT
CDR3 protein: CAWSGRDGRFQGVRQPQHF

J gene: TRBJ2-3
clone size: many
D gene: NA
V gene: TRBV12-5
CDR3 length: 12
CDR3 DNA: TGTGCTAGTGGTTTGTTCCAAGGAACGCAGTATTTT
CDR3 protein: CASGLFQGTQYF

J gene: TRBJ2-1
clone size: many
D gene: NA
V gene: TRBV7-2
CDR3 length: 15
CDR3 DNA: TGTGCCAGCAGTTCCTGGGCAGGGGGGCGAGGGGTGCAGTTCTTC
CDR3 protein: CASSSWAGGRGVQFF